This T cell receptor (beta chain) is drawn from a study of Graves' ophthalmopathy and Graves' hyperthyroidism. About the research overall: Stable hyperthyroidism referred to disease that showed no ophthalmopathy within 18 months of follow-up. Study-wide findings and caveats: In blood, most expanded thyroid clonotypes above 0.001 frequency were also detected. The model flagged ophthalmopathy progression at roughly 64% sensitivity and 72.22% specificity.

The trim removed 3 bases at V and 9 bases at J, leaving 7 bases unmatched. The CDR3 has 14 amino acids. Germline loops: CDR1 SGHTA, CDR2 FQGNSA. In regard to this clonotype: Its antigen is undetermined.

RNA transcripts served as template for amplifying TCR beta CDR3 sequences. Following a first-round RT-PCR that used HTBI primers, a second-round multiplex PCR was carried out. TCRdb reprocessed the multiplex PCR reads with MiXCR, giving one entry per CDR3 protein. The table has around 1.1 million distinct CDR3 sequences, about 40% seen once; the top ten hold 8.5% to 14%. This chain links TRBV7-2 with TRBJ1-5, with TRBD1 matching over 8 bases. The source material was peripheral blood or thyroid tissue (not recorded which). This sequence originates from an adult man with Graves' hyperthyroidism. The CDR3 sequence: CASSFGTGPGPQHF. For the CDR3, the DNA is TGTGCCAGCAGCTTCGGGACAGGTCCTGGGCCCCAGCATTTT.